Below are 27 T cell receptor beta chains sequenced from a single sample in a study of T cells in localized non-small cell lung cancer. Repertoires were generated with immunoSEQ multiplex PCR, while TCRdb's copy carries only in-frame clones and drops some. This sample has 72,000 or so clones, with approximately 85% found just once. The starting material was peripheral blood, obtained before any cancer treatment. These receptors all come from a female donor at least 60 years old with stage I lung adenocarcinoma.

V is TRBV6-1 and J is TRBJ1-4; unclear D gene. CDR3 length equals 14 residues. Trimming removed 8 bases from V and 7 bases from J, with 17 bases in between. Per the germline V gene, CDR1 is MNHNS and CDR2 is SASEGT. The chain's CDR3 is CASGVIGPGEKLFF. CDR3 DNA: TGTGCCAGCGGAGTCATAGGGCCAGGTGAAAAACTGTTTTTT.

This chain's CDR3 is CASSQGPSSSYNSPLHF. DNA of the CDR3: TGCGCCAGCAGCCAAGGACCGTCGAGCTCCTATAATTCACCCCTCCACTTT. V is TRBV4-1 and J is TRBJ1-6; D call uncertain. The ends were cut back, 1 base at V and 0 bases at J, with 10 bases in the middle. The CDR3 sequence is 17 residues long. The V gene's germline CDR1 is MGHRA and CDR2 YSYEKL.

The V call is TRBV7-9, the J call TRBJ1-1; no clear D. CDR1 and CDR2 (germline): SEHNR, FQNEAQ (reference sequence). With 5 bases removed from V and 2 bases from J, the gap between germline ends came to 15 bases. The CDR3 is made up of 15 amino acids. CDR3 sequence: CASSPVRAVNTEAFF. In DNA, the CDR3 is TGTGCCAGCAGCCCGGTCCGGGCGGTTAACACTGAAGCTTTCTTT. Complete variable domain (other parts from reference TRBV7-9 and TRBJ1-1): DTGVSQNPRHKITKRGQNVTFRCDPISEHNRLYWYRQTLGQGPEFLTYFQNEAQLEKSRLLSDRFSAERPKGSFSTLEIQRTEQGDSAMYLCASSPVRAVNTEAFFGQGTRLTVV.

The chain recombines TRBV7-9 with TRBJ2-3, with 14 positions matching TRBD2. Germline V gene sequence: CDR1 SEHNR, CDR2 FQNEAQ (reference sequence). This CDR3 comprises 16 residues. V was pared by 3 bases and J by 4 bases, with 3 bases of the junction left unmatched. The CDR3, as DNA: TGTGCCAGCAGCTTCGGACTAGCGGGGGGCTCAGATACGCAGTATTTT. Its translation is CASSFGLAGGSDTQYF.

The rearrangement joins TRBV9 to TRBJ2-7; possible D gene TRBD2, 6 bases. CDR1 SGDLS and CDR2 YYNGEE come from the germline V gene. This CDR3 spans 14 amino acids. Trimming pared 3 bases from V and 3 bases from J, leaving 13 bases between. As DNA, the CDR3 is TGTGCCAGCAGCGCACGTAGCGGAAACTACGAGCAGTACTTC. This encodes CASSARSGNYEQYF.

The chain is built from TRBV2 and TRBJ2-7; 7 bases fit TRBD1. The germline V gene encodes CDR1 SNHLY and CDR2 FYNNEI. V lost 5 bases to trimming and J lost 5 bases; unmatched junction nucleotides: 3. The CDR3 runs to 12 residues. The CDR3 spells CASSLGQDEQYF. In DNA form, the CDR3 reads TGTGCCAGCAGTCTAGGACAGGACGAGCAGTACTTC.

The rearrangement uses TRBV19 and TRBJ2-5; D is unclear. The germline V gene encodes CDR1 LNHDA and CDR2 SQIVND (reference sequence). There are 16 residues in the CDR3. Trimming removed 3 bases from V and 5 bases from J, with 19 bases in between. The CDR3 DNA is TGTGCCAGTAGTATGGATTTAGCTCCTCTCGGGGAGACCCAGTACTTC. It codes for CASSMDLAPLGETQYF.

The chain couples TRBV7-2 to TRBJ2-7; D gene uncertain. CDR3 length: 12 amino acids. V was shortened by 5 bases and J by 3 bases, with 8 bases between the two germline ends. Per the germline V gene, CDR1 is SGHTA and CDR2 is FQGNSA. CDR3 DNA: TGTGCCAGCAGCCCAGGATACTACGAGCAGTACTTC. Protein: CASSPGYYEQYF.

CDR3 sequence: CASSINGRVTGELFF. The CDR3 DNA follows: TGTGCCAGTAGTATTAACGGCAGGGTAACCGGGGAGCTGTTTTTT. This rearrangement joins TRBV19 to TRBJ2-2, with a weak D call TRBD1 (5 bases). Germline CDR1 and CDR2: LNHDA and SQIVND (reference sequence). The CDR3 covers 15 residues. Trimming took off 3 bases at V and 5 bases at J, with 13 bases between the two ends.

The chain employs TRBV7-9 and TRBJ1-1; possible D gene TRBD1, 5 bases. V lost 8 bases and J 1 base, leaving 11 bases between the germline ends. CDR1 and CDR2 (germline): SEHNR, FQNEAQ (reference sequence). The CDR3 extends over 13 amino acids. CDR3 protein: CASPGGENTEAFF. CDR3 nucleotide sequence: TGTGCCAGCCCCGGGGGAGAGAACACTGAAGCTTTCTTT.

This clone was found once. This sequence joins TRBV21-1 and TRBJ2-7; TRBD1, as called in the table, went unchecked against the DNA. TRBV21-1 is shown as a pseudogene. This CDR3 spans 14 amino acids. In nucleotides, the CDR3 is TGTGCCAGCAGCAAAGGCGGCAGGGGCTACGAGCAGTACTTC. As protein: CASSKGGRGYEQYF.

The rearrangement joins TRBV18 to TRBJ1-1; D is undetermined. V lost 6 bases to trimming and J lost 1 base, with 9 bases between them. Per the germline V gene, CDR1 is KGHSH and CDR2 is LQKENI. The CDR3 consists of 13 residues. DNA for the CDR3: TGTGCCAGCTCCCCCGGCCCGAACACTGAAGCTTTCTTT. Protein: CASSPGPNTEAFF.

The chain is built from TRBV2 and TRBJ2-7; D is ambiguous. The CDR3 totals 12 residues. Looked up from germline, CDR1 is SNHLY and CDR2 is FYNNEI. Trimming pared 8 bases from V and 0 bases from J, leaving 8 bases between. CDR3 nucleotide sequence: TGTGCCAGCCGCCCAATCTCCTACGAGCAGTACTTC. Its protein is CASRPISYEQYF.

The chain combines TRBV5-5 with TRBJ1-2; TRBD1 matches 7 bases. The J segment lost 7 bases and the V segment lost 4 bases, leaving 7 bases of the junction unmatched. The CDR3 loop spans 13 amino acids. Germline values: CDR1 SGHKS, CDR2 YYEKEE (reference sequence). CDR3 loop: CASSTTGAPGYTF. The CDR3 DNA reads TGTGCCAGCAGCACTACAGGGGCCCCTGGCTACACCTTC.

The genes are TRBV9 and TRBJ2-2; 9 bases match TRBD2. The CDR3 contains 17 residues. Germline-derived CDR1 and CDR2 are SGDLS and YYNGEE. V was clipped by 2 bases and J by 6 bases; unmatched bases: 11. This chain's CDR3 is CASSVVGSGSNAGELFF. The CDR3, as DNA: TGTGCCAGCAGCGTGGTCGGTAGCGGGAGTAACGCCGGGGAGCTGTTTTTT.

V is TRBV6-1 and J is TRBJ2-7, with D perhaps assigned TRBD1 or TRBD2 (6 bases each). Germline loops: CDR1 MNHNS, CDR2 SASEGT. This CDR3 spans 14 amino acids. V shed 3 bases and J shed 3 bases, with 12 bases lying between them. The CDR3 spells CASSDSGGRYEQYF. The CDR3 DNA sequence: TGTGCCAGCAGTGATTCCGGGGGCCGCTACGAGCAGTACTTC.

This clone came up a few times. J is TRBJ2-5 and V is TRBV10-1; 7 bases align to TRBD2. Germline V CDR1 and CDR2: WNHNN, SYGVQD (reference sequence). This CDR3 contains 13 residues. The V gene end was trimmed by 4 bases and the J gene end by 3 bases; junction bases not matched to a gene: 2. The CDR3 DNA reads TGCGCCAGCAGTGGTGCGGGGGAAGAGACCCAGTACTTC. Protein: CASSGAGEETQYF.

The CDR3 spells CASSPTTTGALGAFF. In DNA, the CDR3 is TGTGCCAGCAGCCCAACCACAACCGGCGCCCTAGGAGCTTTCTTT. This chain uses TRBV7-9 with TRBJ1-1; D unclear. Trimming removed 5 bases at V and 10 bases at J, with 23 bases between. The CDR3 has 15 residues. Per germline, CDR1 SEHNR and CDR2 FQNEAQ (reference sequence).

This chain connects TRBV15 to TRBJ2-1; D remains ambiguous. The CDR3 covers 17 residues. Germline CDR1 LNHNV, CDR2 YYDKDF (reference sequence). Between the trimmed V and J ends, which lost 3 bases and 4 bases, there was a span of 19 bases. The CDR3 here is CATSSAPLATVYNEQFF. In nucleotides, the CDR3 is TGTGCCACCAGCAGTGCCCCTTTGGCGACGGTATACAATGAGCAGTTCTTC.

To note about this clone: Germline and junction disagree at one end, which may indicate a read error. The V and J genes are TRBV7-7 and TRBJ2-1; the D gene is possibly TRBD2 (6 bases). The CDR3 is 12 residues long. CDR1 is SSHAT, CDR2 FNYEAQ, per germline (reference sequence). DNA for the CDR3: TGTGCTAGCAGCTCCGGGGGCAATGAGCAGTTCTTC. Encoded protein: CASSSGGNEQFF.

The chain joins TRBV5-4 to TRBJ1-5, with 9 positions matching TRBD1. Germline CDR1 SGHNT, CDR2 YYREEE (reference sequence). The CDR3 consists of 14 residues. V was clipped by 4 bases and J by 5 bases; unmatched bases: 4. CDR3: CASSLDRGYQPQHF. As DNA, the CDR3 is TGTGCCAGCAGCCTCGACAGGGGGTATCAGCCCCAGCATTTT.

The gene calls are TRBV18 and TRBJ2-3; D may be TRBD1 (6 bases). The CDR3 covers 13 residues. V lost 4 bases to trimming and J lost 3 bases, with 8 bases between them. Germline V gene data show CDR1 as KGHSH and CDR2 as LQKENI. Here the CDR3 reads CASSQGVTDTQYF. DNA for the CDR3: TGTGCCAGCTCACAGGGGGTGACAGATACGCAGTATTTT.

The rearrangement joins TRBV6-5 to TRBJ2-7; D gene uncertain. The ends were cut back, 6 bases at V and 4 bases at J, with 16 bases in the middle. The germline V gene has CDR1 MNHEY and CDR2 SVGAGI. CDR3 length: 14 residues. The CDR3 nucleotides are TGTGCCAGCAGCCCGGACCGGGCCGCATACGAGCAGTACTTC. It encodes CASSPDRAAYEQYF.

The gene calls are TRBV2 and TRBJ1-2; tentatively, D is TRBD1 (5 bases). Germline V gene lookup returns CDR1 SNHLY and CDR2 FYNNEI. CDR3 length: 14 residues. V was cut by 4 bases and J by 7 bases, with 16 bases left in between. This CDR3 reads CASSVGAGIGGYTF. In DNA form, the CDR3 reads TGTGCCAGCAGTGTAGGGGCGGGAATCGGTGGCTACACCTTC.

This sequence joins TRBV6-1 and TRBJ1-5; 7 nucleotides agree with TRBD1. Germline loops: CDR1 MNHNS, CDR2 SASEGT. V lost 3 bases and J lost 5; bases outside the gene matches: 7. The CDR3 covers 15 residues. The CDR3 loop reads CASSDSPGTDQPQHF. In nucleotides, the CDR3 is TGTGCCAGCAGTGATTCACCCGGGACAGATCAGCCCCAGCATTTT.

This clone was detected ten times or more. The rearrangement links TRBV9 to TRBJ1-2; no reliable D call. CDR1 and CDR2 (germline): SGDLS, YYNGEE. V was cut by 4 bases and J by 8 bases, with 18 bases left in between. The CDR3 runs 14 residues. CDR3 loop: CASSPSKTGPGYTF. Here the CDR3 DNA reads TGTGCCAGCAGCCCTAGCAAGACGGGCCCGGGCTACACCTTC.

This chain uses TRBV4-1 with TRBJ2-1; 7 nucleotides match TRBD2. This CDR3 is 15 amino acids long. CDR1 and CDR2 from the germline V gene are MGHRA and YSYEKL. The trim removed 1 base at V and 8 bases at J, leaving 8 bases unmatched. CDR3: CASSQGAGVLDEQFF. In nucleotides, the CDR3 is TGCGCCAGCAGCCAAGGGGCGGGAGTCCTCGATGAGCAGTTCTTC.